One and the same sample provided the 32 T cell receptor beta chains below, sequenced in a study of a mutant IDH1 vaccine in newly diagnosed glioma. The time point was: baseline, week 1 (first vaccination visit). Treatment noted: pre-vaccination baseline after standard-of-care therapy. Generated by immunoSEQ multiplex PCR, the TCRdb table keeps only in-frame clones and is missing some. The sample records tens of thousands of clones, 60% to 85% being singletons. The sequenced sample was PBMCs, obtained from a glioma patient treated with radiotherapy, temozolomide or both. The receptors were sampled from a middle-aged woman with glioma.

This chain uses TRBV5-4 with TRBJ1-1, with 8 bases identical to TRBD1. The germline CDR1 and CDR2 sequences are SGHNT and YYREEE (reference sequence). Trimming took 0 bases from V and 5 from J; bases not matched to a gene: 6. The CDR3 runs 15 residues. CDR3 in DNA: TGTGCCAGCAGCTTGGGACAGGGGATTTCGACTGAAGCTTTCTTT. Translated, it gives CASSLGQGISTEAFF. The full variable domain, with the rest looked up from reference TRBV5-4 and TRBJ1-1, is ETGVTQSPTHLIKTRGQQVTLRCSSQSGHNTVSWYQQALGQGPQFIFQYYREEENGRGNFPPRFSGLQFPNYSSELNVNALELDDSALYLCASSLGQGISTEAFFGQGTRLTVV.

The chain joins TRBV7-3 to TRBJ2-1; TRBD1 agrees at 7 bases. The V gene end was trimmed by 8 bases and the J gene end by 5 bases; junction bases not matched to a gene: 3. The CDR3 is 12 residues long. Germline V gene sequence: CDR1 SGHTA, CDR2 FQGTGA. The CDR3 is CASGQANNEQFF. The CDR3 DNA reads as TGTGCCAGCGGACAGGCAAACAATGAGCAGTTCTTC. Full variable domain (outside the CDR3, taken from reference TRBV7-3 and TRBJ2-1): GAGVSQTPSNKVTEKGKYVELRCDPISGHTALYWYRQSLGQGPEFLIYFQGTGAADDSGLPNDRFFAVRPEGSVSTLKIQRTERGDSAVYLCASGQANNEQFFGPGTRLTVL.

Only a few counts were recorded for this clone. The rearrangement uses TRBV20-1 and TRBJ1-1, with D hard to call. The CDR3 spans 11 residues. V was clipped by 6 bases and J by 7 bases, with 12 bases between them. Germline V gene data show CDR1 as DFQATT and CDR2 as SNEGSKA (reference sequence). DNA for the CDR3: TGCAGTGCCACCCACCAGGATGAAGCTTTCTTT. Amino acids: CSATHQDEAFF.

This clone was detected only once. The J gene is TRBJ2-5, the V gene TRBV5-4; 10 bases align to TRBD1. The trim removed 5 bases at V and 2 bases at J, leaving 0 bases unmatched. Germline V gives CDR1 SGHNT, CDR2 YYREEE (reference sequence). This CDR3 is built from 13 residues. CDR3 DNA: TGTGCCAGCAGGGACAGGGGGCAAGAGACCCAGTACTTC. The encoded protein is CASRDRGQETQYF. Based on the CDR3 plus reference TRBV5-4 and TRBJ2-5, the full variable domain is ETGVTQSPTHLIKTRGQQVTLRCSSQSGHNTVSWYQQALGQGPQFIFQYYREEENGRGNFPPRFSGLQFPNYSSELNVNALELDDSALYLCASRDRGQETQYFGPGTRLLVL.

The V gene is TRBV6-5, the J gene TRBJ1-6; D is uncertain. Trimming left V 8 bases short and J 7 bases short, with 15 bases between. This CDR3 comprises 14 residues. Germline V gene lookup returns CDR1 MNHEY and CDR2 SVGAGI. The CDR3 DNA reads as TGTGCCAGCGGGGTTCGTTACAGCAATTCACCCCTCCACTTT. Residues: CASGVRYSNSPLHF.

The CDR3 here is CASSKNKGTDSYEQYF. DNA for the CDR3: TGTGCCAGCAGCAAAAACAAAGGGACAGACTCCTACGAGCAGTACTTC. The chain uses TRBV21-1 and TRBJ2-7; the DNA was not compared with TRBD1, the D call given in the table. TRBV21-1 is a listed pseudogene. The CDR3 contains 16 residues.

The rearrangement joins TRBV9 to TRBJ2-7; TRBD1 aligns across 9 bases. V lost 0 bases and J lost 7; bases outside the gene matches: 8. Per germline, CDR1 SGDLS and CDR2 YYNGEE. This CDR3 contains 15 residues. The CDR3 is CASSVGGTGIWEQYF. The CDR3 DNA sequence: TGTGCCAGCAGCGTAGGCGGGACAGGGATTTGGGAGCAGTACTTC.

The gene calls are TRBV13 and TRBJ2-3, with D unclear. V dropped 1 base and J dropped 6 bases, with 11 bases sitting between them. The CDR3 contains 14 residues. Germline-derived CDR1 and CDR2 are PRHDT and FYEKMQ (reference sequence). CDR3 sequence: CASSLAGVRDTQYF. The CDR3 DNA is TGTGCCAGCAGCTTAGCAGGAGTGCGGGATACGCAGTATTTT.

The rearrangement uses TRBV11-2 and TRBJ2-7; no firm D call. The CDR3 is 11 amino acids. V dropped 3 bases and J dropped 3 bases, with 3 bases sitting between them. The germline CDR1 and CDR2 sequences are SGHAT and FQNNGV. The CDR3 nucleotides are TGTGCCAGCAGCTTTAGCTACGAGCAGTACTTC. Its translation: CASSFSYEQYF.

The chain couples TRBV6-1 to TRBJ1-5; tentatively, D is TRBD1 (6 bases). The CDR3 sequence is 15 residues long. V shed 1 base and J shed 4 bases, with 11 bases lying between them. Germline V lookup: CDR1 MNHNS, CDR2 SASEGT. The CDR3 DNA sequence: TGTGCCAGCAGTGAAGAACAGGGAGGTAATCAGCCCCAGCATTTT. This translates into CASSEEQGGNQPQHF.

The J gene is TRBJ2-3, the V gene TRBV7-8; TRBD1 might be the D (5 bases). CDR3 length: 13 residues. Germline V gives CDR1 SGHVS, CDR2 FQNEAQ. V lost 5 bases to trimming and J lost 1 base, with 7 bases between them. This chain's CDR3 is CASSKGGTDTQYF. The CDR3 DNA follows: TGTGCCAGCAGCAAAGGGGGCACAGATACGCAGTATTTT.

The chain recombines TRBV10-3 with TRBJ2-2, with D possibly being TRBD2 (6 bases). The germline V gene has CDR1 ENHRY and CDR2 SYGVKD. This CDR3 comprises 14 residues. The germline V and J ends were trimmed by 9 bases and 4 bases, with 15 bases remaining between them. CDR3 sequence (DNA): TGTGCCATGGCAGGAGGGCAAGGCACCGGGGAGCTGTTTTTT. Protein product: CAMAGGQGTGELFF.

The chain links TRBV10-3 to TRBJ1-2, with D possibly being TRBD1 (6 bases). Germline values: CDR1 ENHRY, CDR2 SYGVKD. Trimming stripped 3 bases from V and 4 bases from J, with 18 bases between. CDR3 length: 16 residues. CDR3 amino acids: CAISDPPGQTGYGYTF. The CDR3 coding sequence is TGTGCCATCAGTGACCCCCCCGGACAGACCGGCTATGGCTACACCTTC.

This clone has a single count. This chain uses TRBV6-5 with TRBJ1-6, with 7 bases lining up with TRBD1. This CDR3 is 14 amino acids long. V lost 6 bases and J lost 5; bases outside the gene matches: 4. Germline values: CDR1 MNHEY, CDR2 SVGAGI. Here the CDR3 DNA reads TGTGCCAGCAGCCGGGGACAGAATAATTCACCCCTCCACTTT. This gives the protein CASSRGQNNSPLHF.

The J gene is TRBJ1-4, the V gene TRBV19; no clear D. CDR1 is LNHDA, CDR2 SQIVND, per germline (reference sequence). The V and J ends lost 3 bases and 8 bases respectively, with 10 bases between them. There are 13 residues in the CDR3. CDR3 in DNA: TGTGCCAGTAGTATGAGGGTGGCGGAAAAACTGTTTTTT. The encoded protein is CASSMRVAEKLFF.

The J gene is TRBJ1-1, the V gene TRBV30; maybe TRBD1 (5 bases). Germline CDR1 and CDR2: GTSNPN and SVGIG (reference sequence). This CDR3 has 14 amino acids. V lost 0 bases, J lost 5 bases, and 13 bases lay in between. The CDR3 nucleotides are TGTGCCTGGAGTGTACTCAAGGGGTGGACTGAAGCTTTCTTT. It translates to CAWSVLKGWTEAFF.

The rearrangement joins TRBV2 to TRBJ2-3, with no clear D. V was clipped by 0 bases and J by 2 bases, with 6 bases between them. The CDR3 contains 14 residues. The germline V gene has CDR1 SNHLY and CDR2 FYNNEI. The CDR3 loop is CASSEAWTTDTQYF. The CDR3 nucleotides read TGTGCCAGCAGTGAAGCGTGGACCACAGATACGCAGTATTTT.

The rearrangement joins TRBV30 to TRBJ2-3; 8 positions agree with TRBD2. The CDR3 consists of 14 residues. Germline lookup yields CDR1 GTSNPN and CDR2 SVGIG (reference sequence). The junction had 6 bases not matched to a gene; V was cut back by 5 bases and J by 2 bases. The CDR3 DNA reads TGTGCCTGGGAGCGGGGGACCTACACAGATACGCAGTATTTT. Its protein is CAWERGTYTDTQYF.

The chain has TRBV7-2 and TRBJ1-5; D call uncertain. Trimming took 5 bases from V and 7 from J, leaving 15 bases between them. Germline V gene lookup returns CDR1 SGHTA and CDR2 FQGNSA. The CDR3 is 14 residues long. CDR3 nucleotide sequence: TGTGCCAGCAGCCGAGGGCGGGTGTACCAGCCCCAGCATTTT. Amino acid sequence: CASSRGRVYQPQHF.

This rearrangement joins TRBV2 to TRBJ2-3; D remains ambiguous. The germline CDR1 and CDR2 sequences are SNHLY and FYNNEI. This CDR3 contains 14 residues. Trimming removed 3 bases from V and 1 base from J, with 8 bases in between. This chain's CDR3 is CASSDSRRTDTQYF. CDR3 in DNA: TGTGCCAGCAGTGACTCGCGGCGCACAGATACGCAGTATTTT.

In this sample, this clone turned up once. CDR3 DNA sequence: TGCGCCAGCAGCCGTAGGGTGGCAACTAATGAAAAACTGTTTTTT. Translation gives CASSRRVATNEKLFF. The rearrangement uses TRBV5-1 and TRBJ1-4; D is uncertain. This CDR3 region has 15 residues. Trimming stripped 4 bases from V and 0 bases from J, with 10 bases between. Looked up from germline, CDR1 is SGHRS and CDR2 is YFSETQ.

CDR3 protein: CASNPSRGTQPQHF. CDR3 sequence (DNA): TGTGCCAGTAACCCCTCCCGGGGGACGCAGCCCCAGCATTTT. The V and J genes are TRBV19 and TRBJ1-5; D may be TRBD1 (5 bases). Germline lookup yields CDR1 LNHDA and CDR2 SQIVND (reference sequence). The CDR3 is made up of 14 amino acids. V gave up 7 bases and J gave up 7 bases, with 17 bases separating them.

Sample share makes this clone medium-sized. The rearrangement joins TRBV7-9 to TRBJ1-1; 8 bases are a match to TRBD1. Per the germline V gene, CDR1 is SEHNR and CDR2 is FQNEAQ (reference sequence). V trimming: 5 bases; J trimming: 4 bases; junction bases outside the gene matches: 6. CDR3 size: 14 residues. CDR3 in DNA: TGTGCCAGCAGCATTGGACAGGGTGGCACTGAAGCTTTCTTT. Protein sequence: CASSIGQGGTEAFF.

The genes are TRBV7-9 and TRBJ1-2, with 7 bases aligning to TRBD1. After removal of 3 bases from V and 6 bases from J, the junction contained 7 bases not matched to a gene. CDR3 size: 14 residues. Germline V gene sequence: CDR1 SEHNR, CDR2 FQNEAQ (reference sequence). Here the CDR3 reads CASSFPGTVNGYTF. CDR3 nucleotides: TGTGCCAGCAGCTTCCCCGGGACAGTGAATGGCTACACCTTC. Supplemented by reference TRBV7-9 and TRBJ1-2, the full variable domain reads DTGVSQNPRHKITKRGQNVTFRCDPISEHNRLYWYRQTLGQGPEFLTYFQNEAQLEKSRLLSDRFSAERPKGSFSTLEIQRTEQGDSAMYLCASSFPGTVNGYTFGSGTRLTVV.

The chain couples TRBV7-9 to TRBJ1-5, with 8 positions matching TRBD1. Germline V lookup: CDR1 SEHNR, CDR2 FQNEAQ (reference sequence). The CDR3 loop spans 15 amino acids. After removal of 5 bases from V and 5 bases from J, the junction contained 8 bases not matched to a gene. CDR3 in DNA: TGTGCCAGCAGCCAAGCGACAGGGGCTTATCAGCCCCAGCATTTT. Translated, it gives CASSQATGAYQPQHF. Filled out from reference TRBV7-9 and TRBJ1-5, the complete variable domain reads DTGVSQNPRHKITKRGQNVTFRCDPISEHNRLYWYRQTLGQGPEFLTYFQNEAQLEKSRLLSDRFSAERPKGSFSTLEIQRTEQGDSAMYLCASSQATGAYQPQHFGDGTRLSIL.

The chain employs TRBV30 and TRBJ2-7; 8 bases align to TRBD1. CDR1 is GTSNPN, CDR2 SVGIG, per germline (reference sequence). V was clipped by 3 bases and J by 3 bases; unmatched bases: 10. CDR3 length: 15 amino acids. This CDR3 reads CAWRGQVHTLYEQYF. The CDR3 region has the DNA TGTGCCTGGAGGGGACAGGTCCATACCCTCTACGAGCAGTACTTC.

CDR3 residues: CASSLQPMTVSNEKLFF. The CDR3, as DNA: TGCGCCAGCAGCTTGCAACCGATGACAGTCTCAAATGAAAAACTGTTTTTT. This chain connects TRBV5-1 to TRBJ1-4, with a weak D call TRBD1 (5 bases). The CDR3 loop spans 17 amino acids. Germline loops: CDR1 SGHRS, CDR2 YFSETQ. V was shortened by 1 base and J by 5 bases, with 18 bases between the two germline ends.

The J gene is TRBJ1-4, the V gene TRBV5-1; possible D gene TRBD1, 5 bases. This CDR3 is built from 15 residues. Germline values: CDR1 SGHRS, CDR2 YFSETQ. V was trimmed by 0 bases and J by 2 bases, leaving 8 bases between them. In nucleotides, the CDR3 is TGCGCCAGCAGCTTGGGGGCAGGGACTAATGAAAAACTGTTTTTT. Its translation is CASSLGAGTNEKLFF.

The V gene is TRBV6-4, the J gene TRBJ2-3; a possible D gene is TRBD2 (6 bases). Germline lookup yields CDR1 MRHNA and CDR2 SNTAGT. V was pared by 5 bases and J by 1 base, with 19 bases between. This CDR3 comprises 17 residues. DNA for the CDR3: TGTGCCAGCAGTCTCCATCCCGGCGGCGGGGGCACAGATACGCAGTATTTT. It translates to CASSLHPGGGGTDTQYF.

The chain carries TRBV27 and TRBJ1-1; D ambiguous. Germline V gene data show CDR1 as MNHEY and CDR2 as SMNVEV (reference sequence). The CDR3 is made up of 13 amino acids. The V end was cut by 2 bases, the J end by 4 bases, with 8 bases between. The CDR3 DNA follows: TGTGCCAGCAGTTTAAGGTTTTCCACTGAAGCTTTCTTT. It is translated as CASSLRFSTEAFF.

The gene calls are TRBV2 and TRBJ2-3; 12 bases fit TRBD2. The CDR3 covers 14 residues. Germline trimming cut 5 bases from V and 7 bases from J; bases unmatched to any gene: 4. The V gene's germline CDR1 is SNHLY and CDR2 FYNNEI. The CDR3 DNA sequence: TGTGCCAGCAGTACCGGGACTAGCGGGCATACGCAGTATTTT. This sequence encodes CASSTGTSGHTQYF. Variable domain in full (rest from reference TRBV2 and TRBJ2-3): EPEVTQTPSHQVTQMGQEVILRCVPISNHLYFYWYRQILGQKVEFLVSFYNNEISEKSEIFDDQFSVERPDGSNFTLKIRSTKLEDSAMYFCASSTGTSGHTQYFGPGTRLTVL.

The chain couples TRBV30 to TRBJ1-6; weak D call: TRBD1 (5 bases). Germline CDR1 and CDR2: GTSNPN and SVGIG (reference sequence). V was clipped by 0 bases and J by 10 bases, with 25 bases between them. The CDR3 totals 18 residues. CDR3 sequence (DNA): TGTGCCTGGAGTGTGTGGGGGGTTGAACTGACATCTAAATCACCCCTCCACTTT. This codes for CAWSVWGVELTSKSPLHF.